This T cell receptor (beta chain) was retrieved from a study of vaccination effects on CD4 cells after COVID-19. Whole-study context: Each participant was administered two doses of either the BNT162b2 or the mRNA-1273 vaccine.

Sequencing used immunoSEQ multiplex PCR; TCRdb keeps in-frame clones, though not all of them. The sample lists about 24,000 clones; more than 70% were seen once. Comment on this clone: Its specificity is unknown.

Before sequencing took place, the ViraFEST assay used viral peptide pools to expand antigen-specific CD4+ T cells. Investigators separated out CD4+ T cells once 10 days of culture had passed. This person's SARS-CoV-2 infection, confirmed by PCR, occurred between March and December 2020. The TCR was taken from a human donor who had a prior SARS-CoV-2 infection. The sample in question was CD4+ T cells from PBMCs cultured with SARS-CoV-2 spike peptides, obtained before COVID-19 vaccination.

The CDR3 loop is CASSEGRDRGALHF. CDR3 nucleotide sequence: TGTGCCAGCAGTGAAGGGCGGGACAGGGGAGCCCTCCACTTT. V usage is TRBV6-1 and J usage is TRBJ1-6; 10 bases match TRBD1. The CDR3 loop spans 14 amino acids. Germline values: CDR1 MNHNS, CDR2 SASEGT. J was trimmed by 14 bases and V by 1 base; bases with no gene match: 5.